What follows are 30 T cell receptor beta chains derived from one specimen sequenced in a study of Ad26.COV2.S vaccination and SARS-CoV-2 variants. TCRdb's table, derived via immunoSEQ multiplex PCR, lists solely in-frame clones and lacks some. The table includes around 300,000 clones, 88% detected once. The treatment is: around 19 received Ad26.COV2.S at low or high dose, single or two shots; a few received placebo; per-sample allocation not given. Specimens were obtained on day 63 following the first vaccine or placebo injection. The sample in question was peripheral blood, obtained in a trial of Ad26.COV2.S vaccine versus placebo. The source of these receptors is a person aged 18-65 years who received the Ad26.COV2.S COVID-19 vaccine or a placebo.

V and J are TRBV6-5 and TRBJ2-1; the D gene could be TRBD1 or TRBD2 (5 bases each). This CDR3 is built from 15 residues. V lost 5 bases and J 6 bases, leaving 17 bases between the germline ends. Germline loops: CDR1 MNHEY, CDR2 SVGAGI. The CDR3 here is CASSNLATGTNEQFF. The CDR3 DNA sequence: TGTGCCAGCAGTAACCTCGCTACCGGGACCAATGAGCAGTTCTTC.

V gene TRBV9 combines with J gene TRBJ2-5; possible D gene TRBD1, 8 bases. Trimming shortened V by 4 bases and J by 0 bases, and 16 bases separated the two germline ends. The CDR3 totals 16 residues. CDR1 SGDLS and CDR2 YYNGEE come from the germline V gene. DNA of the CDR3: TGTGCCAGCAGCCCTACAGGGGGGGTATACCAAGAGACCCAGTACTTC. Amino acids: CASSPTGGVYQETQYF.

The rearrangement uses TRBV6-4 and TRBJ1-5; D is ambiguous. The germline gives CDR1 MRHNA, CDR2 SNTAGT. This CDR3 has 14 amino acids. V lost 6 bases, J lost 7 bases, and 16 bases lay in between. CDR3 protein: CASSPEARGQPQHF. The CDR3 DNA follows: TGTGCCAGCAGCCCTGAAGCGCGCGGACAGCCCCAGCATTTT.

DNA of the CDR3: TGTGCCAGCAGTAAGGGGGGACTAGCCGACAATGAGCAGTTCTTC. It specifies CASSKGGLADNEQFF. The chain recombines TRBV7-9 with TRBJ2-1; 9 nucleotides agree with TRBD2. CDR1 SEHNR and CDR2 FQNEAQ come from the germline V gene (reference sequence). This CDR3 is built from 15 residues. The V segment lost 6 bases and the J segment 5 bases; nucleotides outside the gene matches: 8.

The chain joins TRBV19 to TRBJ2-3; D is undetermined. CDR1 is LNHDA and CDR2 is SQIVND in the germline V gene (reference sequence). The CDR3 is 16 amino acids. CDR3 residues: CASKLDWGFSTDTQYF. The CDR3 DNA follows: TGTGCTAGCAAGTTGGATTGGGGTTTTAGCACAGATACGCAGTATTTT.

The chain is built from TRBV10-3 and TRBJ2-1; 7 nucleotides match TRBD2. Germline CDR1 and CDR2: ENHRY and SYGVKD. The CDR3 is 14 residues long. The junction had 14 bases not matched to a gene; V was cut back by 11 bases and J by 7 bases. CDR3 sequence (DNA): TGTGCCTCATCCCGGGGGGACGCTTATAATGAGCAGTTCTTC. It translates to CASSRGDAYNEQFF.

This chain links TRBV30 with TRBJ2-2; D possibly corresponds to TRBD1 (6 bases). The V and J ends lost 5 bases and 9 bases respectively, with 25 bases between them. Germline CDR1 and CDR2: GTSNPN and SVGIG (reference sequence). The CDR3 sequence is 16 residues long. CDR3 sequence (DNA): TGTGCCTGGTGCCGTTCAAGGGACAATAGTATCAGGGAGCTGTTTTTT. It translates to CAWCRSRDNSIRELFF.

There are a few counts of this clone. Other DNA sequences in the same sample also yield this CDR3. This chain uses TRBV12-5 with TRBJ2-7, with D possibly matching TRBD2 (6 bases). The CDR3 runs to 19 residues. Germline V gene sequence: CDR1 LGHNT, CDR2 FRNRAP. V gave up 2 bases and J gave up 7 bases, with 30 bases separating them. The CDR3 DNA reads TGTGCTAGTGGTTTGCCGGGGCGGGGTCTCTCCCTTAATTCGGGGGAGCAGTACTTC. Protein sequence: CASGLPGRGLSLNSGEQYF.

V usage is TRBV6-1 and J usage is TRBJ1-3; D is ambiguous. The CDR3 totals 15 residues. The germline V gene has CDR1 MNHNS and CDR2 SASEGT. Deletions cut 1 base from V and 2 bases from J, with 9 bases between. The CDR3 nucleotides read TGTGCCAGCAGTGAAGGAAGGGTAACTGGAAACACCATATATTTT. Translation: CASSEGRVTGNTIYF.

The CDR3 here is CASRARDRGNTEAFF. The CDR3 coding sequence is TGTGCCAGCAGGGCGAGGGACAGGGGGAACACTGAAGCTTTCTTT. The J gene is TRBJ1-1, the V gene TRBV6-6; 10 nucleotides match TRBD1. The CDR3 consists of 15 residues. V lost 6 bases, J lost 1 base, and 5 bases stayed unmatched. Germline CDR1 reads MNHNY; CDR2 reads SVGAGI (reference sequence).

The chain has TRBV25-1 and TRBJ2-7; 7 positions match TRBD1. J gave up 4 bases and V 7 bases, and 4 bases lay outside the gene matches. CDR1 is MGHDK, CDR2 SYGVNS, per germline. The CDR3 runs to 12 residues. CDR3 protein: CASKGDSYEQYF. The CDR3 nucleotides read TGTGCCAGCAAGGGGGACAGTTACGAGCAGTACTTC.

A remark on this clone: This CDR3 is also generated by other DNA sequences in the sample. V gene TRBV28 combines with J gene TRBJ1-5, with TRBD1 matching 8 bases. Germline V CDR1 and CDR2: MDHEN, SYDVKM. After removal of 2 bases from V and 0 bases from J, the junction contained 3 bases not matched to a gene. This CDR3 is built from 16 residues. CDR3 protein: CASSLGTGPSNQPQHF. Written as DNA, the CDR3 is TGTGCCAGCAGTTTAGGGACAGGTCCTAGCAATCAGCCCCAGCATTTT.

This chain links TRBV15 with TRBJ1-5, with D perhaps TRBD1 (6 bases). CDR1 is LNHNV, CDR2 YYDKDF, per germline (reference sequence). This CDR3 has 13 amino acids. Deletions cut 3 bases from V and 5 bases from J, with 8 bases between. As DNA, the CDR3 is TGTGCCACCAGCAGGCACAGGGATCAGCCCCAGCATTTT. This sequence encodes CATSRHRDQPQHF.

The chain couples TRBV5-4 to TRBJ1-4; a weak D match, TRBD1 (5 bases). The CDR3 sequence is 15 residues long. Germline V CDR1 and CDR2: SGHNT, YYREEE (reference sequence). V lost 3 bases and J 8 bases, leaving 17 bases between the germline ends. CDR3 nucleotide sequence: TGTGCCAGCAGCTCGGTGCAGGGTGGAGGAGAAAAACTGTTTTTT. Amino acid sequence: CASSSVQGGGEKLFF.

This clone was seen a handful of times. The chain carries TRBV7-2 and TRBJ2-3; D is possibly TRBD2 (5 bases). This CDR3 comprises 15 residues. CDR1 and CDR2 (germline): SGHTA, FQGNSA. Trimming removed 4 bases at V and 1 base at J, with 12 bases between. The CDR3 DNA sequence: TGTGCCAGCAGCTCCGAGCGGCTTCGCACAGATACGCAGTATTTT. It yields the protein CASSSERLRTDTQYF.

Only one count was recorded for this clone. The V gene is TRBV6-4, the J gene TRBJ2-1; TRBD2 matches at 8 bases. The V gene end was trimmed by 6 bases and the J gene end by 7 bases; junction bases not matched to a gene: 5. Germline CDR1 is MRHNA and CDR2 is SNTAGT. CDR3 length: 13 residues. CDR3 bases: TGTGCCAGCAGGAGCGGGGGCGGGAATGAGCAGTTCTTC. It yields the protein CASRSGGGNEQFF.

This clone came up a few times. The J gene is TRBJ1-2, the V gene TRBV14; D is possibly TRBD1 (6 bases). The V and J ends lost 0 bases and 8 bases respectively, with 16 bases between them. In germline, CDR1 is SGHDN, CDR2 FVKESK. The CDR3 has 15 amino acids. The CDR3, as DNA: TGTGCCAGCAGCCAAGAAGGGGGGCGAAGATTGGGCTACACCTTC. Its translation is CASSQEGGRRLGYTF. The entire variable domain, with the rest obtained from reference TRBV14 and TRBJ1-2, is as follows: EAGVTQFPSHSVIEKGQTVTLRCDPISGHDNLYWYRRVMGKEIKFLLHFVKESKQDESGMPNNRFLAERTGGTYSTLKVQPAELEDSGVYFCASSQEGGRRLGYTFGSGTRLTVV.

The rearrangement uses TRBV29-1 and TRBJ2-2; either TRBD1 or TRBD2 may supply D (5 bases each). V dropped 6 bases and J dropped 8 bases, with 22 bases sitting between them. The CDR3 consists of 15 residues. Looked up from germline, CDR1 is SQVTM and CDR2 is ANQGSEA. CDR3 nucleotide sequence: TGCAGCGTACCCGGAGAGGGACCGTTGCCGGGGGAGCTGTTTTTT. Translated: CSVPGEGPLPGELFF.

This rearrangement joins TRBV30 to TRBJ2-1; TRBD2 matches 12 bases. Germline values: CDR1 GTSNPN, CDR2 SVGIG (reference sequence). V lost 1 base and J lost 9; bases outside the gene matches: 4. The CDR3 consists of 14 residues. Here the CDR3 DNA reads TGTGCCTGGAGTGGACTAGCGGGGGAGGTTGAGCAGTTCTTC. Translation: CAWSGLAGEVEQFF. The whole variable domain, remainder taken from reference TRBV30 and TRBJ2-1, is SQTIHQWPATLVQPVGSPLSLECTVEGTSNPNLYWYRQAAGRGLQLLFYSVGIGQISSEVPQNLSASRPQDRQFILSSKKLLLSDSGFYLCAWSGLAGEVEQFFGPGTRLTVL.

The chain employs TRBV9 and TRBJ1-2, with 7 nucleotides matching TRBD1. V lost 4 bases, J lost 8 bases, and 14 bases stayed unmatched. Germline loops: CDR1 SGDLS, CDR2 YYNGEE. This CDR3 is 15 amino acids long. DNA for the CDR3: TGTGCCAGCAGCCCAAGTAACAGGGGTGTTTGGGGCTACACCTTC. This sequence encodes CASSPSNRGVWGYTF. The complete variable domain, with remaining parts taken from reference TRBV9 and TRBJ1-2, reads DSGVTQTPKHLITATGQRVTLRCSPRSGDLSVYWYQQSLDQGLQFLIQYYNGEERAKGNILERFSAQQFPDLHSELNLSSLELGDSALYFCASSPSNRGVWGYTFGSGTRLTVV.

The chain uses TRBV2 and TRBJ2-2; possibly TRBD2 for D (6 bases). Germline values: CDR1 SNHLY, CDR2 FYNNEI. The CDR3 is made up of 14 amino acids. V was trimmed by 5 bases and J by 3 bases, leaving 10 bases between them. The chain's CDR3 is CASSRGLDTGELFF. The CDR3 DNA is TGTGCCAGCAGTCGGGGGTTGGACACCGGGGAGCTGTTTTTT. The complete variable domain, with remaining parts taken from reference TRBV2 and TRBJ2-2, reads EPEVTQTPSHQVTQMGQEVILRCVPISNHLYFYWYRQILGQKVEFLVSFYNNEISEKSEIFDDQFSVERPDGSNFTLKIRSTKLEDSAMYFCASSRGLDTGELFFGEGSRLTVL.

The chain links TRBV7-2 to TRBJ2-5; no firm D call. CDR3 length: 13 residues. CDR1 and CDR2 from the germline V gene are SGHTA and FQGNSA. Trimming removed 8 bases from V and 3 bases from J, with 13 bases in between. The CDR3 sequence is CASLPWGKETQYF. DNA for the CDR3: TGTGCCAGCCTTCCGTGGGGAAAAGAGACCCAGTACTTC.

The rearrangement joins TRBV20-1 to TRBJ1-1; D call uncertain. The CDR3 has 11 residues. V gave up 6 bases and J gave up 10 bases, with 15 bases separating them. Germline values: CDR1 DFQATT, CDR2 SNEGSKA (reference sequence). Here the CDR3 reads CSAPTGAGAFF. The CDR3 coding sequence is TGCAGTGCCCCTACTGGAGCCGGAGCTTTCTTT.

This clone was counted a single time. The chain links TRBV19 to TRBJ1-5; 7 bases match TRBD1. J gave up 6 bases and V 6 bases, and 14 bases lay outside the gene matches. The CDR3 runs to 16 residues. Germline V gene lookup returns CDR1 LNHDA and CDR2 SQIVND (reference sequence). The DNA for the CDR3 is TGTGCCAGTAGGCCGAACCGACAGGGAGGGACTCAGCCCCAGCATTTT. Protein sequence: CASRPNRQGGTQPQHF.

This clone appeared a single time. The chain recombines TRBV6-6 with TRBJ1-2; TRBD1 matches 8 bases. CDR1 is MNHNY and CDR2 is SVGAGI in the germline V gene (reference sequence). The length of the CDR3 is 15 residues. After removal of 6 bases from V and 4 bases from J, the junction contained 10 bases not matched to a gene. DNA for the CDR3: TGTGCCAGCAGCCCCGGACAGGGACCTTTCTATGGCTACACCTTC. It codes for CASSPGQGPFYGYTF.

The gene calls are TRBV4-3 and TRBJ1-1, with D maybe TRBD1 (5 bases). The CDR3 runs to 14 residues. With 2 bases removed from V and 7 bases from J, the gap between germline ends came to 14 bases. Looked up from germline, CDR1 is LGHNA and CDR2 is YSLEER. CDR3 amino acids: CASSQLTSRGEAFF. The DNA for the CDR3 is TGCGCCAGCAGCCAACTTACCAGTAGGGGTGAAGCTTTCTTT.

The table lists this clone with many counts. The chain carries TRBV3-1 (or the pseudogene TRBV3-2) and TRBJ2-7; D is possibly TRBD2 (5 bases). The CDR3 runs 11 residues. The germline V gene encodes CDR1 LGHDT and CDR2 YNNKEL (reference sequence). The V end lost 1 base, the J end lost 9 bases, and 7 bases lay between the germline ends. CDR3 sequence: CASSQGAAQYF. Here the CDR3 DNA reads TGTGCCAGCAGCCAAGGAGCGGCGCAGTACTTC.

The chain links TRBV25-1 to TRBJ1-1; D remains unclear. The V end was cut by 5 bases, the J end by 1 base, with 14 bases between. The CDR3 length is 15 residues. Germline loops: CDR1 MGHDK, CDR2 SYGVNS. CDR3 sequence: CASSPRRGGNTEAFF. The CDR3 DNA follows: TGTGCCAGCAGTCCCCGACGGGGAGGGAACACTGAAGCTTTCTTT.

The chain joins TRBV6-2 or TRBV6-3 to TRBJ2-1; 9 bases match TRBD1. Germline CDR1 is MNHEY and CDR2 is SVGEGT. V gave up 6 bases and J gave up 8 bases; unmatched junction bases: 11. This CDR3 is built from 15 residues. The DNA of the CDR3 is TGTGCCAGCAGCCGCGACAGGGGGGCTAGGGATGAGCAGTTCTTC. This translates into CASSRDRGARDEQFF.

CDR3 nucleotide sequence: TGTGCCAGCAGCTTACGGACGATCGGCACAGATACGCAGTATTTT. Translated: CASSLRTIGTDTQYF. The chain carries TRBV11-2 and TRBJ2-3, with D uncertain. This CDR3 is 15 amino acids long. From germline, CDR1 is SGHAT and CDR2 FQNNGV. The V gene lost 2 bases and the J gene lost 1 base, with 10 bases spanning the gap.